A single sample gave rise to the 32 T cell receptor beta chains below, sequenced in a study of blood T cell repertoires in COVID-19. Sequencing was performed with immunoSEQ multiplex PCR; in TCRdb, only in-frame clones are kept and a portion is missing. The repertoire has about 89,000 clones, around 90% of them found once; the top ten carry under 2.5%. The sample consisted of peripheral blood. The receptor source for this set is a human donor with active COVID-19. The donor label of this sample is uncertain.

The chain joins TRBV29-1 to TRBJ1-2; D is perhaps TRBD1 (6 bases). V was cut by 7 bases and J by 3 bases, with 15 bases left in between. Per the germline V gene, CDR1 is SQVTM and CDR2 is ANQGSEA. There are 13 residues in the CDR3. CDR3 loop: CSGQAIRDYGYTF. CDR3 DNA sequence: TGCAGCGGACAGGCAATAAGGGACTATGGCTACACCTTC.

This chain links TRBV3-1 (or the pseudogene TRBV3-2) with TRBJ2-3; the match to TRBD2 covers 13 bases. Germline-derived CDR1 and CDR2 are LGHDT and YNNKEL (reference sequence). Trimming at V came to 1 base and at J to 0 bases, leaving 1 base not matched to a gene. The CDR3 spans 17 residues. The CDR3 spells CASSQVGLAGSTDTQYF. The CDR3 DNA reads as TGTGCCAGCAGCCAAGTGGGACTAGCGGGGAGCACAGATACGCAGTATTTT.

The chain joins TRBV13 to TRBJ2-3; TRBD2 agrees at 9 bases. Germline V CDR1 and CDR2: PRHDT, FYEKMQ (reference sequence). V was pared by 1 base and J by 4 bases, with 6 bases of the junction left unmatched. This CDR3 is 16 amino acids long. The CDR3 is CASSLDGRGGPDTQYF. CDR3 DNA: TGTGCCAGCAGCTTAGACGGGCGGGGGGGCCCAGATACGCAGTATTTT.

The chain uses TRBV5-1 and TRBJ2-2; 7 bases match TRBD2. Per the germline V gene, CDR1 is SGHRS and CDR2 is YFSETQ. Unmatched junction bases numbered 9, after V lost 1 base and J lost 0 bases. There are 18 residues in the CDR3. The CDR3 sequence: CASSLSQRGVANTGELFF. The CDR3 DNA reads as TGCGCCAGCAGCTTGTCTCAACGGGGGGTGGCGAACACCGGGGAGCTGTTTTTT.

The chain joins TRBV3-1 (or the pseudogene TRBV3-2) to TRBJ2-2; 9 bases agree with TRBD1. The CDR3 is 15 residues long. Trimming cost V 3 bases and J 5 bases; bases outside gene matches: 4. CDR1 is LGHDT and CDR2 is YNNKEL in the germline V gene (reference sequence). The CDR3 DNA sequence: TGTGCCAGCAGCCACAGGACAGGGGTAACCGGGGAGCTGTTTTTT. This translates into CASSHRTGVTGELFF.

The J gene is TRBJ2-7, the V gene TRBV3-1 (or the pseudogene TRBV3-2); D call uncertain. In germline, CDR1 is LGHDT, CDR2 YNNKEL (reference sequence). The ends were cut back, 1 base at V and 0 bases at J, with 13 bases in the middle. The CDR3 totals 16 residues. The CDR3 loop is CASSQGSVQSSYEQYF. For the CDR3, the DNA is TGTGCCAGCAGCCAAGGGAGTGTCCAGAGCTCCTACGAGCAGTACTTC.

This chain links TRBV27 with TRBJ1-1, with D unclear. The V end lost 6 bases, the J end lost 5 bases, and 16 bases lay between the germline ends. CDR3 length: 14 amino acids. Germline-derived CDR1 and CDR2 are MNHEY and SMNVEV (reference sequence). DNA of the CDR3: TGTGCCAGCAGCCAGGACGGACTAGTTACTGAAGCTTTCTTT. It translates to CASSQDGLVTEAFF.

V is TRBV10-3 and J is TRBJ2-7, with D perhaps TRBD1 (5 bases). There are 15 residues in the CDR3. The V gene's germline CDR1 is ENHRY and CDR2 SYGVKD. V was clipped by 6 bases and J by 0 bases, with 15 bases between them. CDR3 amino acids: CAIRSRNRSSYEQYF. CDR3 DNA sequence: TGTGCCATCAGGAGCAGAAACAGGTCCTCCTACGAGCAGTACTTC.

The CDR3 coding sequence is TGTGCCAGCTCAGGGCTTTGGGAGCAGTTCTTC. This translates into CASSGLWEQFF. The J gene is TRBJ2-1, the V gene TRBV2; a weak D match, TRBD1 (5 bases). CDR1 is SNHLY and CDR2 is FYNNEI in the germline V gene. This CDR3 is 11 amino acids long. V lost 8 bases, J lost 10 bases, and 12 bases lay in between. The full variable domain, in which reference TRBV2 and TRBJ2-1 provide the parts outside the CDR3, is EPEVTQTPSHQVTQMGQEVILRCVPISNHLYFYWYRQILGQKVEFLVSFYNNEISEKSEIFDDQFSVERPDGSNFTLKIRSTKLEDSAMYFCASSGLWEQFFGPGTRLTVL.

In DNA form, the CDR3 reads TGTGCCAGCTCACTACAGGGGACCTATAATTCACCCCTCCACTTT. This sequence encodes CASSLQGTYNSPLHF. The chain joins TRBV18 to TRBJ1-6; 7 bases line up with TRBD1. Germline CDR1 reads KGHSH; CDR2 reads LQKENI. The CDR3 is 15 residues long. J was trimmed by 2 bases and V by 4 bases; bases with no gene match: 2.

This clone was seen a few times. The chain couples TRBV7-9 to TRBJ2-2; D is uncertain. Germline assignment: CDR1 SEHNR and CDR2 FQNEAQ (reference sequence). Trimming took 2 bases from V and 7 from J, leaving 8 bases between them. The CDR3 is made up of 13 amino acids. The chain's CDR3 is CASSLHQIGELFF. CDR3 nucleotides: TGTGCCAGCAGCTTACATCAGATCGGGGAGCTGTTTTTT.

The chain uses TRBV2 and TRBJ1-2; 7 bases are a match to TRBD1. CDR1 is SNHLY and CDR2 is FYNNEI in the germline V gene. Trimming at V came to 4 bases and at J to 7 bases, leaving 9 bases not matched to a gene. CDR3 length: 14 amino acids. The CDR3 DNA reads as TGTGCCAGCAGTGTATTCCTCCCAGGGGGTGGCTACACCTTC. The encoded protein is CASSVFLPGGGYTF. The variable domain in full, with the rest retrieved from reference TRBV2 and TRBJ1-2, is EPEVTQTPSHQVTQMGQEVILRCVPISNHLYFYWYRQILGQKVEFLVSFYNNEISEKSEIFDDQFSVERPDGSNFTLKIRSTKLEDSAMYFCASSVFLPGGGYTFGSGTRLTVV.

CDR3 in DNA: TGTGCCAGCAGTTTGGGAGGGCAAGAGACCCAGTACTTC. Translated, it gives CASSLGGQETQYF. The V and J genes are TRBV28 and TRBJ2-5; 7 bases align to TRBD2. CDR1 is MDHEN and CDR2 is SYDVKM in the germline V gene. Trimming cost V 3 bases and J 2 bases; bases outside gene matches: 0. The CDR3 spans 13 residues.

The chain is built from TRBV4-1 and TRBJ2-3; 14 bases fit TRBD2. J lost 3 bases, V lost 4 bases, and 6 bases had no gene match. The V gene's germline CDR1 is MGHRA and CDR2 YSYEKL. The CDR3 runs 17 residues. CDR3 region: CASSRRLAGGPTDTQYF. In nucleotides, the CDR3 is TGCGCCAGCAGCCGCCGACTAGCGGGGGGGCCGACAGATACGCAGTATTTT.

This chain joins TRBV5-1 and TRBJ2-1, with 13 bases identical to TRBD2. This CDR3 has 15 amino acids. Germline V gene data show CDR1 as SGHRS and CDR2 as YFSETQ. Trimming at V came to 4 bases and at J to 8 bases, leaving 6 bases not matched to a gene. The CDR3 DNA is TGCGCCAGCAGCGACGGACTAGCGGGGGCCGATGAGCAGTTCTTC. Protein: CASSDGLAGADEQFF.

The chain joins TRBV28 to TRBJ1-4; 8 bases line up with TRBD1. The CDR3 length is 17 residues. Germline V lookup: CDR1 MDHEN, CDR2 SYDVKM. The V gene end was trimmed by 3 bases and the J gene end by 7 bases; junction bases not matched to a gene: 13. In DNA, the CDR3 is TGTGCCAGCAGTTTCCCATATGACAGGGGAGGGAGTGAAAAACTGTTTTTT. Amino acid sequence: CASSFPYDRGGSEKLFF.

The chain is built from TRBV7-9 and TRBJ1-2; 7 bases line up with TRBD1. In germline, CDR1 is SEHNR, CDR2 FQNEAQ (reference sequence). V lost 4 bases, J lost 6 bases, and 2 bases stayed unmatched. The CDR3 contains 12 residues. The CDR3 protein is CASSSGQDGYTF. In DNA form, the CDR3 reads TGTGCCAGCAGCTCCGGACAGGATGGCTACACCTTC.

The chain is built from TRBV18 and TRBJ1-5; D gene ambiguous. The CDR3 contains 15 residues. The V gene's germline CDR1 is KGHSH and CDR2 LQKENI. Trimming stripped 2 bases from V and 6 bases from J, with 14 bases between. CDR3 in DNA: TGTGCCAGCTCACCAGCGGCAATCACCAGTCAGCCCCAGCATTTT. Its translation is CASSPAAITSQPQHF.

The chain recombines TRBV9 with TRBJ1-2; D is unclear. Germline V gene sequence: CDR1 SGDLS, CDR2 YYNGEE. The V end lost 0 bases, the J end lost 2 bases, and 14 bases lay between the germline ends. This CDR3 is built from 16 residues. The CDR3: CASSVATGRGNYGYTF. Here the CDR3 DNA reads TGTGCCAGCAGCGTAGCTACCGGACGAGGGAACTATGGCTACACCTTC.

The chain employs TRBV4-2 and TRBJ2-3; no definite D call. Germline CDR1 and CDR2: LGHNA and YNFKEQ. The CDR3 is 15 amino acids. V was trimmed by 0 bases and J by 0 bases, leaving 7 bases between them. CDR3 nucleotide sequence: TGTGCCAGCAGCCAAGATGCGGTGAGCACAGATACGCAGTATTTT. It specifies CASSQDAVSTDTQYF.

This clone was counted a single time. CDR3 DNA: TGTGCCAGCAGTCCGACAGCGGGGTCGCATGAGCAGTTCTTC. It specifies CASSPTAGSHEQFF. V gene TRBV6-5 combines with J gene TRBJ2-1; 7 nucleotides match TRBD2. The J segment lost 8 bases and the V segment lost 5 bases, leaving 9 bases of the junction unmatched. The CDR3 length is 14 residues. CDR1 is MNHEY, CDR2 SVGAGI, per germline.

The V call is TRBV11-3, the J call TRBJ2-3; TRBD2 matches 15 bases. CDR1 is SGHNT and CDR2 is YENEEA in the germline V gene. This CDR3 is 16 amino acids long. Trimming removed 4 bases from V and 6 bases from J; junction bases left unmatched: 5. Written as DNA, the CDR3 is TGTGCCAGCAGCTCCGGACTAGCGGGGGGGTCGGATACGCAGTATTTT. This gives the protein CASSSGLAGGSDTQYF. Combining the CDR3 with reference TRBV11-3 and TRBJ2-3 gives the whole variable domain EAGVVQSPRYKIIEKKQPVAFWCNPISGHNTLYWYLQNLGQGPELLIRYENEEAVDDSQLPKDRFSAERLKGVDSTLKIQPAELGDSAVYLCASSSGLAGGSDTQYFGPGTRLTVL.

The V gene is TRBV6-2 or TRBV6-3, the J gene TRBJ2-1, with 9 bases lining up with TRBD2. The CDR3 has 16 amino acids. CDR1 is MNHEY, CDR2 SVGEGT, per germline. Trimming cost V 4 bases and J 6 bases; bases outside gene matches: 10. The CDR3 DNA sequence: TGTGCCAGCAGTTCGATGCGGCGGGGGGGCCGCAATGAGCAGTTCTTC. It is translated as CASSSMRRGGRNEQFF.

This clone was recorded only once. The CDR3 nucleotides read TGTGCCAGCAGCCCTGCGACTCGAGATACGCAGTATTTT. This sequence encodes CASSPATRDTQYF. J is TRBJ2-3 and V is TRBV5-4; D not certain. Trimming stripped 4 bases from V and 5 bases from J, with 11 bases between. The CDR3 is 13 residues long. CDR1 SGHNT and CDR2 YYREEE come from the germline V gene (reference sequence).

The chain recombines TRBV3-1 (or the pseudogene TRBV3-2) with TRBJ1-5, with D maybe TRBD1 (6 bases). The CDR3 covers 19 residues. The V gene lost 0 bases and the J gene lost 2 bases, with 20 bases spanning the gap. The V gene's germline CDR1 is LGHDT and CDR2 YNNKEL (reference sequence). In DNA, the CDR3 is TGTGCCAGCAGCCAAGACAGGGGCCCGGGACCCGATGGCAATCAGCCCCAGCATTTT. This codes for CASSQDRGPGPDGNQPQHF.

The chain carries TRBV5-1 and TRBJ2-7, with TRBD1 as a possible D gene (5 bases). In germline, CDR1 is SGHRS, CDR2 YFSETQ. The CDR3 extends over 15 amino acids. V was pared by 3 bases and J by 0 bases, with 13 bases between. The CDR3: CASSWGQGFSYEQYF. CDR3 DNA: TGCGCCAGCAGCTGGGGTCAGGGTTTCTCCTACGAGCAGTACTTC.

This CDR3 is CSVGVAGGLENEQFF. The CDR3 nucleotides read TGCAGCGTTGGAGTAGCGGGGGGACTAGAGAATGAGCAGTTCTTC. The chain is built from TRBV29-1 and TRBJ2-1; 10 nucleotides agree with TRBD2. Germline loops: CDR1 SQVTM, CDR2 ANQGSEA. Trimming removed 4 bases from V and 7 bases from J; junction bases left unmatched: 10. CDR3 length: 15 amino acids.

This CDR3 reads CASSPYPGTHPRGANVLTF. In nucleotides, the CDR3 is TGTGCCAGCAGTCCATACCCCGGGACACATCCTCGTGGGGCCAACGTCCTGACTTTC. V and J are TRBV28 and TRBJ2-6; TRBD1 is a possible D gene (6 bases). Germline V gives CDR1 MDHEN, CDR2 SYDVKM. CDR3 length: 19 residues. V lost 5 bases and J lost 3, with 23 bases in between. Complete variable domain (other parts from reference TRBV28 and TRBJ2-6): DVKVTQSSRYLVKRTGEKVFLECVQDMDHENMFWYRQDPGLGLRLIYFSYDVKMKEKGDIPEGYSVSREKKERFSLILESASTNQTSMYLCASSPYPGTHPRGANVLTFGAGSRLTVL.

The chain joins TRBV10-2 to TRBJ2-5; TRBD2 aligns across 12 bases. The V and J ends lost 5 bases and 2 bases, in that order; junction bases with no gene match: 3. The germline V gene has CDR1 WSHSY and CDR2 SAAADI. The CDR3 sequence is 15 residues long. Written as DNA, the CDR3 is TGCGCCAGCAGTCCCGGACTAGCGGGGCAAGAGACCCAGTACTTC. Translation: CASSPGLAGQETQYF.

This clone is a singleton in its sample. V gene TRBV5-4 combines with J gene TRBJ1-2; D gene unclear. Per germline, CDR1 SGHNT and CDR2 YYREEE (reference sequence). V lost 4 bases, J lost 2 bases, and 18 bases lay in between. This CDR3 contains 16 residues. CDR3 sequence (DNA): TGTGCCAGCAGCACGTCTCGGGATCCTGAGAACTATGGCTACACCTTC. Protein sequence: CASSTSRDPENYGYTF.

The V gene is TRBV6-2 or TRBV6-3, the J gene TRBJ2-1, with D hard to call. The CDR3 is 16 amino acids. The germline V gene encodes CDR1 MNHEY and CDR2 SVGEGT. Trimming shortened V by 4 bases and J by 0 bases, and 13 bases separated the two germline ends. CDR3 in amino acids: CASSSLTESSYNEQFF. CDR3 sequence (DNA): TGTGCCAGCAGTTCGCTGACTGAAAGCTCCTACAATGAGCAGTTCTTC.

The genes are TRBV7-9 and TRBJ1-2; D is perhaps TRBD1 (6 bases). V was pared by 4 bases and J by 0 bases, with 9 bases between. The germline V gene has CDR1 SEHNR and CDR2 FQNEAQ (reference sequence). The CDR3 consists of 14 residues. The DNA for the CDR3 is TGTGCCAGCAGCTCCGCAGGGGCTAACTATGGCTACACCTTC. Translating gives CASSSAGANYGYTF.